This T cell receptor beta chain was identified during a study of cytomegalovirus exposure and HLA in healthy donors. General study findings and limits: Analysis was performed later, and it showed HLA-associated TCR beta chains to be more clonally expanded than equally common others. Associated with cytomegalovirus, according to the listing, were 164 TCR beta chains.

The study ran its PCR with 60 Vbeta and 13 Jbeta primers. TCRdb's copy holds only in-frame clones and misses some; the assay was immunoSEQ multiplex PCR. In the table there are under 85,000 clones, roughly 72% of which are singletons. Concerning this clone itself: Its target is unknown.

Germline V lookup: CDR1 MDHEN, CDR2 SYDVKM. The germline V and J ends were trimmed by 2 bases and 9 bases, with 13 bases remaining between them. The CDR3 length is 13 residues. J is TRBJ1-1 and V is TRBV28, with D perhaps matching TRBD1 (5 bases). Source material: PBMCs. This receptor was obtained from a woman aged 30 to 39 in good health and CMV-seropositive. The CDR3 nucleotides read TGTGCCAGCAGTTTAGTCACCCGGGGGAAAGCTTTCTTT. Its protein is CASSLVTRGKAFF.